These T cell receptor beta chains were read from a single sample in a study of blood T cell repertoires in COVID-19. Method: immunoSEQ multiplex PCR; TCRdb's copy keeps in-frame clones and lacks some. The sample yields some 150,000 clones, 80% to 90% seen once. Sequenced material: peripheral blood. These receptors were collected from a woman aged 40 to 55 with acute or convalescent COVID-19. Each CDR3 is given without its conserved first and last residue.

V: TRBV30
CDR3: AWSVGLRTEAF

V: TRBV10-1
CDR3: ASLSTSPHTDTQY

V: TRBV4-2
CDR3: ASSQEAENELYEQY

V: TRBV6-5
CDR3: ASSSPGVAGVETQY

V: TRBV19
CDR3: ASSSRGAF

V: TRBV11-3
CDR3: ASSLGLAGGNEQF

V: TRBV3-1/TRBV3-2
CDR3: ASSYGVQGETQY

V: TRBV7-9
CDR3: ASSLRQAKVGNEQF

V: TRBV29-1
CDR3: SVGASSSYNEQF

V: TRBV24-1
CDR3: ATETGKSTDTQY

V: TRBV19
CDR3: ASSLSQGQRSSPLH

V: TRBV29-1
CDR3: SVETSGSAGELF

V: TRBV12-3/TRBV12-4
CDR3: ASSPDPARGYT

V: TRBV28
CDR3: ASSLSGFPEAF

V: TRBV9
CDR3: ASGRQGTNTGELF

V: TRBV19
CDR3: ASSLLQRNEQF

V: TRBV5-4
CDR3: ASSLGSFEQY

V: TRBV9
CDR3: ASSVNNRREAF

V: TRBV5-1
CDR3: ASSLSLSGYNEQF

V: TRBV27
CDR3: ASRPGTAYNEQF